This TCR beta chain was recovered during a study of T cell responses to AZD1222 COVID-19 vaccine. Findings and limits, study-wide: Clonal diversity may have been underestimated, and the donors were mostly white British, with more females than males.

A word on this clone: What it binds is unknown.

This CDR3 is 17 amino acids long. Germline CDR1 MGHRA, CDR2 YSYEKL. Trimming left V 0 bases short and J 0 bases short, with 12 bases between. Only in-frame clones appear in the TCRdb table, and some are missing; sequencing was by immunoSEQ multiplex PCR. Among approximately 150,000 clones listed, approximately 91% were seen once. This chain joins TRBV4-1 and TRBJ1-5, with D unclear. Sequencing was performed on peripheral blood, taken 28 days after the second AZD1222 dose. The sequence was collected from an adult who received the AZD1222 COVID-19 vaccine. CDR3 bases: TGCGCCAGCAGCCAAGATGGAAACAAATATAGCAATCAGCCCCAGCATTTT. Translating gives CASSQDGNKYSNQPQHF.